The 7 T cell receptor beta chains listed next were all sequenced from one sample in a study of blood T cell repertoires in COVID-19. Libraries were prepared by immunoSEQ multiplex PCR; TCRdb keeps only in-frame clonotypes and omits some of them. The data contain about 360,000 clones, approximately 77% of them singletons. Sequenced material: peripheral blood. These TCRs come from a human donor with acute or convalescent COVID-19. The donor label of this sample is uncertain.

This chain joins TRBV15 and TRBJ1-1; 8 bases are a match to TRBD1. The ends lost 8 bases at V and 1 base at J; junction bases unmatched: 9. Looked up from germline, CDR1 is LNHNV and CDR2 is YYDKDF (reference sequence). The CDR3 sequence is 15 residues long. In DNA, the CDR3 is TGTGCCACCGGGAGGACCGGGACAGGGAACACTGAAGCTTTCTTT. Protein sequence: CATGRTGTGNTEAFF. Full variable domain (remainder filled in from reference TRBV15 and TRBJ1-1): DAMVIQNPRYQVTQFGKPVTLSCSQTLNHNVMYWYQQKSSQAPKLLFHYYDKDFNNEADTPDNFQSRRPNTSFCFLDIRSPGLGDTAMYLCATGRTGTGNTEAFFGQGTRLTVV.

This clone was counted between two and nine times. The chain uses TRBV19 and TRBJ1-6, with 8 bases that match TRBD1. J gave up 10 bases and V 1 base, and 6 bases lay outside the gene matches. From germline, CDR1 is LNHDA and CDR2 SQIVND (reference sequence). The CDR3 has 15 residues. The DNA of the CDR3 is TGTGCCAGTAGTATAGTTGGACAGGGAGGATCACCCCTCCACTTT. Translating it yields CASSIVGQGGSPLHF.

This rearrangement joins TRBV5-4 to TRBJ2-7, with a weak D call TRBD1 (6 bases). CDR1 and CDR2 (germline): SGHNT, YYREEE (reference sequence). This CDR3 is 16 amino acids long. Deletions cut 0 bases from V and 2 bases from J, with 15 bases between. The DNA of the CDR3 is TGTGCCAGCAGCTTGGGGGGAAGGACAGCAACCTACGAGCAGTACTTC. This gives the protein CASSLGGRTATYEQYF.

In its sample, this clone was seen once. Other DNA sequences from this sample encode an identical CDR3 as well. J is TRBJ2-6 and V is TRBV6-5; 9 nucleotides line up with TRBD1. Germline V gene data show CDR1 as MNHEY and CDR2 as SVGAGI. V lost 2 bases and J lost 2; bases outside the gene matches: 1. The CDR3 consists of 16 residues. CDR3 sequence reads: CASSYRTGAGANVLTF. The DNA of the CDR3 is TGTGCCAGCAGTTACCGGACAGGGGCTGGGGCCAACGTCCTGACTTTC.

Only a few counts were recorded for this clone. The DNA of the CDR3 is TGTGCCAGCAGCTCCAGGGGTAGGACTGAAGCTTTCTTT. Translated, it gives CASSSRGRTEAFF. The chain joins TRBV6-5 to TRBJ1-1; tentative D call: TRBD1 (6 bases). Germline V gives CDR1 MNHEY, CDR2 SVGAGI. CDR3 size: 13 residues. The germline V and J ends were trimmed by 6 bases and 5 bases, with 13 bases remaining between them.

The rearrangement links TRBV6-5 to TRBJ1-3; 9 positions agree with TRBD1. Per the germline V gene, CDR1 is MNHEY and CDR2 is SVGAGI. The CDR3 sequence is 15 residues long. Losses at the gene ends were 1 base for V and 4 bases for J; bases not matched to a gene: 2. The CDR3 loop is CASSYWGQGGNTIYF. CDR3 DNA: TGTGCCAGCAGTTACTGGGGACAGGGCGGAAACACCATATATTTT.

This chain joins TRBV4-1 and TRBJ2-2; the match to TRBD2 covers 7 bases. Germline CDR1 reads MGHRA; CDR2 reads YSYEKL. The ends lost 0 bases at V and 5 bases at J; junction bases unmatched: 9. This CDR3 region has 17 residues. Here the CDR3 reads CASSQELREKNTGELFF. CDR3 nucleotides: TGCGCCAGCAGCCAAGAACTGCGGGAGAAGAATACCGGGGAGCTGTTTTTT.